One T cell receptor beta chain is described in this entry. Looked up from germline, CDR1 is SGHRS and CDR2 is YFSETQ. The CDR3 length is 15 residues. With V trimmed by 7 bases and J by 2 bases, 8 bases remained unmatched. Per the authors' pipeline: By means of reference gene primer amplification, nucleated cell counts were estimated. Only in-frame clones appear in the TCRdb table, and some are missing; sequencing was by immunoSEQ multiplex PCR. V and J calls and clone size are given by that table; D and trimming were obtained from the DNA. The top ten hold under 3.5% of the sample, which has some 230,000 clones, roughly nine tenths seen once. This entry belongs to a study of blood T cell repertoires in COVID-19. Study-wide background: The United States, Italy and Spain were the sources of the acute and convalescent COVID-19 samples. Sources were T cells, B-cell-depleted T cells, or PBMCs; the material itself was cDNA or gDNA.

The rearrangement joins TRBV5-1 to TRBJ2-2, with 7 bases fitting TRBD1. This TCR came from a woman under 30 in a cohort exposed to, infected with or recovered from COVID-19 (not recorded which). Input material: PBMCs or T cells enriched from blood (not recorded which). CDR3 protein: CASSLTGDNTGELFF. CDR3 nucleotides: TGCGCCAGCTCCCTTACAGGGGACAACACCGGGGAGCTGTTTTTT.